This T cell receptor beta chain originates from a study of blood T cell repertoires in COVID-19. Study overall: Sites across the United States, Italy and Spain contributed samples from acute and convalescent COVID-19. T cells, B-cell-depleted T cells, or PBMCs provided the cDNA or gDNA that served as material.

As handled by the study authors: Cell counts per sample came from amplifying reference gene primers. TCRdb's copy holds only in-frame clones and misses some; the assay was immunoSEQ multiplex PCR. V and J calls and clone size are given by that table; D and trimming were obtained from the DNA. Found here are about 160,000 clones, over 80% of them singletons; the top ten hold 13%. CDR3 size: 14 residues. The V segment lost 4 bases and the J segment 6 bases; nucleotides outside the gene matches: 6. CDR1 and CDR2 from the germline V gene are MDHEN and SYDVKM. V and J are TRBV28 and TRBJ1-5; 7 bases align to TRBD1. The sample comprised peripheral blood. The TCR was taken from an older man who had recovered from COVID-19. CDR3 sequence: CASSSRQGGQPQHF. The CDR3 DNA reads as TGTGCCAGCAGTTCTCGACAGGGCGGTCAGCCCCAGCATTTT.